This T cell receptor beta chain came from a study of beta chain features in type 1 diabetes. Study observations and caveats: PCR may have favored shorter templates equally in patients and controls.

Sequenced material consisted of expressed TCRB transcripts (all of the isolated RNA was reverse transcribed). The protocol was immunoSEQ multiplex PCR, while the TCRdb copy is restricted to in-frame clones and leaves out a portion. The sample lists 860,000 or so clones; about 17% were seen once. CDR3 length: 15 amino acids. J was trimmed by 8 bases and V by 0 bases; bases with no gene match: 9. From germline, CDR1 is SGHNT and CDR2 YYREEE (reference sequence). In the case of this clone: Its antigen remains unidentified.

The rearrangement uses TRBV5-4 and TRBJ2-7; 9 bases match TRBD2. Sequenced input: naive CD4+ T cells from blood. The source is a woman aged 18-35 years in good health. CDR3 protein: CASSLAGASGKQQYF. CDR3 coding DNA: TGTGCCAGCAGCTTGGCAGGGGCTAGCGGGAAACAGCAGTACTTC. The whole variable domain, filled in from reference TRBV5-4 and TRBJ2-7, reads ETGVTQSPTHLIKTRGQQVTLRCSSQSGHNTVSWYQQALGQGPQFIFQYYREEENGRGNFPPRFSGLQFPNYSSELNVNALELDDSALYLCASSLAGASGKQQYFGPGTRLTVT.